One and the same sample provided the 20 T cell receptor beta chains below, sequenced in a study of cytomegalovirus exposure and HLA in healthy donors. The repertoire was sequenced with immunoSEQ multiplex PCR; TCRdb's copy has only in-frame clones and lacks some. The sample includes 150,000 to 200,000 clones, just under 85% of them seen just once. Material for sequencing was PBMCs. These receptors came from a young man in good health and CMV-seropositive.

The chain carries TRBV18 and TRBJ2-7, with a possible D match to TRBD1 (5 bases). Germline V gives CDR1 KGHSH, CDR2 LQKENI. The CDR3 covers 13 residues. Trimming took off 2 bases at V and 6 bases at J, with 11 bases between the two ends. Here the CDR3 reads CASSPNTGSEQYF. CDR3 bases: TGTGCCAGCTCACCAAACACAGGATCCGAGCAGTACTTC.

The chain combines TRBV27 with TRBJ1-5, with 10 bases that match TRBD1. V shed 6 bases and J 4 bases; nucleotides not matched to a gene: 6. CDR3 length equals 15 residues. Germline loops: CDR1 MNHEY, CDR2 SMNVEV (reference sequence). CDR3: CASRSTGGRNQPQHF. The CDR3 DNA is TGTGCCAGCAGATCGACAGGGGGCAGAAATCAGCCCCAGCATTTT.

The chain has TRBV7-9 and TRBJ2-2, with D possibly being TRBD2 (5 bases). The CDR3 runs to 16 residues. Germline-derived CDR1 and CDR2 are SEHNR and FQNEAQ (reference sequence). V lost 0 bases and J lost 6, with 14 bases in between. The CDR3 region is CASSLAPSILPGELFF. DNA for the CDR3: TGTGCCAGCAGCTTAGCGCCTAGCATCCTTCCCGGGGAGCTGTTTTTT.

The rearrangement links TRBV7-2 to TRBJ2-2; 8 bases are shared with TRBD2. The trim removed 3 bases at V and 5 bases at J, leaving 2 bases unmatched. This CDR3 contains 14 residues. The germline V gene encodes CDR1 SGHTA and CDR2 FQGNSA. The CDR3 loop is CASSFAGGTGELFF. CDR3 sequence (DNA): TGTGCCAGCAGCTTCGCGGGGGGAACCGGGGAGCTGTTTTTT.

CDR3 nucleotide sequence: TGTGCCAGCAACGTCTTGCGGGGGGGTGGCACAGATACGCAGTATTTT. This gives the protein CASNVLRGGGTDTQYF. The chain uses TRBV13 and TRBJ2-3, with 9 nucleotides matching TRBD2. With 7 bases clipped from V and 1 base from J, the junction kept 9 bases outside the gene matches. The CDR3 is 16 residues long. Germline CDR1 PRHDT, CDR2 FYEKMQ (reference sequence).

The genes are TRBV27 and TRBJ2-1; 7 bases fit TRBD1. The V segment lost 5 bases and the J segment 8 bases; nucleotides outside the gene matches: 15. CDR1 and CDR2 from the germline V gene are MNHEY and SMNVEV (reference sequence). The CDR3 sequence is 16 residues long. The chain's CDR3 is CASSLTRTGSIDEQFF. Written as DNA, the CDR3 is TGTGCCAGCAGTCTCACCCGGACAGGTAGTATAGATGAGCAGTTCTTC.

The genes are TRBV4-3 and TRBJ1-3; possibly TRBD1 for D (5 bases). V was pared by 0 bases and J by 3 bases, with 9 bases between. Germline lookup yields CDR1 LGHNA and CDR2 YSLEER. There are 15 residues in the CDR3. CDR3 coding DNA: TGCGCCAGCAGCCAAGATGCGGGGCTTGGAAACACCATATATTTT. Protein sequence: CASSQDAGLGNTIYF.

This chain links TRBV4-3 with TRBJ1-2; tentative D call: TRBD1 (5 bases). The CDR3 is 18 residues long. Germline loops: CDR1 LGHNA, CDR2 YSLEER. Deletions cut 1 base from V and 4 bases from J, with 22 bases between. The CDR3 here is CASSQAHPSGGQGYGYTF. Written as DNA, the CDR3 is TGCGCCAGCAGCCAAGCCCATCCTAGCGGGGGTCAAGGCTATGGCTACACCTTC.

J is TRBJ1-2 and V is TRBV9, with 10 bases that match TRBD1. V dropped 2 bases and J dropped 0; count of bases not matched to a gene: 10. The CDR3 has 18 residues. CDR1 and CDR2 from the germline V gene are SGDLS and YYNGEE. The CDR3 reads CASSVFRDRGHSNYGYTF. The CDR3 region has the DNA TGTGCCAGCAGCGTCTTCCGGGACAGGGGCCACTCTAACTATGGCTACACCTTC.

The chain couples TRBV9 to TRBJ1-1, with a weak D call TRBD1 (6 bases). Germline assignment: CDR1 SGDLS and CDR2 YYNGEE. V lost 3 bases and J 0 bases, leaving 12 bases between the germline ends. The CDR3 contains 15 residues. CDR3 DNA sequence: TGTGCCAGCAGCGCCTACAGGGCGATGAACACTGAAGCTTTCTTT. Its translation is CASSAYRAMNTEAFF. Combining the CDR3 with reference TRBV9 and TRBJ1-1 gives the whole variable domain DSGVTQTPKHLITATGQRVTLRCSPRSGDLSVYWYQQSLDQGLQFLIQYYNGEERAKGNILERFSAQQFPDLHSELNLSSLELGDSALYFCASSAYRAMNTEAFFGQGTRLTVV.

The rearrangement joins TRBV5-1 to TRBJ2-1, with TRBD2 identical over 11 bases. V was pared by 4 bases and J by 7 bases, with 7 bases of the junction left unmatched. Per the germline V gene, CDR1 is SGHRS and CDR2 is YFSETQ. The CDR3 is 15 residues long. The CDR3 sequence: CASSPSGGPRNEQFF. CDR3 coding DNA: TGCGCCAGCAGCCCTAGCGGGGGGCCAAGGAATGAGCAGTTCTTC.

This chain connects TRBV4-1 to TRBJ2-2; TRBD2 agrees at 9 bases. CDR1 is MGHRA and CDR2 is YSYEKL in the germline V gene. The CDR3 totals 17 residues. V lost 1 base, J lost 4 bases, and 7 bases stayed unmatched. CDR3 amino acids: CASSQGVAGAFTGELFF. In DNA, the CDR3 is TGCGCCAGCAGCCAAGGGGTAGCGGGGGCCTTCACCGGGGAGCTGTTTTTT.

This clone turned up a few times. The J gene is TRBJ1-3, the V gene TRBV9, with TRBD1 matching 7 bases. In germline, CDR1 is SGDLS, CDR2 YYNGEE. This CDR3 has 15 amino acids. Trimming at V came to 4 bases and at J to 4 bases, leaving 8 bases not matched to a gene. The CDR3 spells CASSFTTGTGNTIYF. CDR3 DNA sequence: TGTGCCAGCAGCTTTACGACAGGGACGGGAAACACCATATATTTT.

The CDR3 DNA sequence: TGTGCCAGCAGCTTAGCAGTGGCGGGGGGCCTGCAGTTCTTC. Amino acids: CASSLAVAGGLQFF. This chain links TRBV11-3 with TRBJ2-1; 8 positions agree with TRBD2. Germline values: CDR1 SGHNT, CDR2 YENEEA. V was pared by 1 base and J by 12 bases, with 8 bases of the junction left unmatched. The CDR3 spans 14 residues. Combining the CDR3 with reference TRBV11-3 and TRBJ2-1 gives the whole variable domain EAGVVQSPRYKIIEKKQPVAFWCNPISGHNTLYWYLQNLGQGPELLIRYENEEAVDDSQLPKDRFSAERLKGVDSTLKIQPAELGDSAVYLCASSLAVAGGLQFFGPGTRLTVL.

A remark on this clone: The sample has other DNA sequences that encode this CDR3 too. This sequence joins TRBV7-2 and TRBJ2-7; TRBD2 aligns across 8 bases. The CDR3 contains 14 residues. Germline V CDR1 and CDR2: SGHTA, FQGNSA. After removal of 1 base from V and 2 bases from J, the junction contained 1 base not matched to a gene. In DNA, the CDR3 is TGTGCCAGCAGCTTAGGCGGGGGGACCTACGAGCAGTACTTC. Translating gives CASSLGGGTYEQYF.

The J gene is TRBJ2-3, the V gene TRBV16, with 8 bases lining up with TRBD1. The CDR3 has 15 residues. From germline, CDR1 is KGHSY and CDR2 FQNENV. Trimming removed 1 base from V and 2 bases from J; junction bases left unmatched: 2. CDR3 residues: CASSQYRGDTDTQYF. As DNA, the CDR3 is TGTGCCAGCAGCCAATACAGGGGGGACACAGATACGCAGTATTTT.

The chain employs TRBV18 and TRBJ2-7; TRBD1 matches at 10 bases. The germline V gene encodes CDR1 KGHSH and CDR2 LQKENI. V shed 0 bases and J 7 bases; nucleotides not matched to a gene: 15. The CDR3 length is 18 residues. The CDR3 is CASSPPKGGTGEMREQYF. The CDR3 DNA is TGTGCCAGCTCACCACCAAAGGGAGGGACAGGGGAAATGAGGGAGCAGTACTTC.

The chain couples TRBV4-3 to TRBJ2-7, with D tentatively TRBD1 (5 bases). The V gene lost 3 bases and the J gene lost 2 bases, with 14 bases spanning the gap. CDR3 length equals 15 residues. The germline CDR1 and CDR2 sequences are LGHNA and YSLEER. The CDR3, as DNA: TGCGCCAGCAGCCAGGCCTACGACAGCCCCTACGAGCAGTACTTC. Translated, it gives CASSQAYDSPYEQYF.

CDR3 DNA: TGTGCCAGCGTGGGCTTGAAAGCTTTCTTT. It codes for CASVGLKAFF. The chain is built from TRBV6-5 and TRBJ1-1; D is ambiguous. With 8 bases removed from V and 9 bases from J, the gap between germline ends came to 10 bases. Germline lookup yields CDR1 MNHEY and CDR2 SVGAGI. The CDR3 is 10 amino acids.

This rearrangement joins TRBV19 to TRBJ2-7; 10 bases agree with TRBD1. The V gene end was trimmed by 9 bases and the J gene end by 5 bases; junction bases not matched to a gene: 7. Germline CDR1 is LNHDA and CDR2 is SQIVND (reference sequence). The CDR3 covers 13 residues. CDR3 sequence (DNA): TGTGCCAGCCGAGGACAGGGGGGCAACGAGCAGTACTTC. Translating gives CASRGQGGNEQYF.